The 5 T cell receptor beta chains below come from one sample, sequenced in a study of cytomegalovirus exposure and HLA in healthy donors. Measured with immunoSEQ multiplex PCR; TCRdb has only the in-frame clones, and not every one. Here the sample spans approximately 260,000 clones, about 86% being singletons. Sequences were obtained from PBMCs. The receptor source for this set is a woman under 30 in good health and CMV-seronegative.

This clone was counted once. The rearrangement links TRBV27 to TRBJ2-1, with D perhaps matching TRBD2 (6 bases). CDR3 size: 16 residues. Trimming left V 6 bases short and J 2 bases short, with 17 bases between. CDR1 and CDR2 from the germline V gene are MNHEY and SMNVEV (reference sequence). CDR3 in amino acids: CASSINLAPPYNEQFF. In DNA form, the CDR3 reads TGTGCCAGCAGCATAAACCTAGCGCCACCCTACAATGAGCAGTTCTTC.

This clone has only one observation. The rearrangement uses TRBV18 and TRBJ1-2; TRBD1 aligns across 7 bases. Germline V gene sequence: CDR1 KGHSH, CDR2 LQKENI. J gave up 0 bases and V 1 base, and 5 bases lay outside the gene matches. The CDR3 has 16 residues. CDR3 coding DNA: TGTGCCAGCTCACCACAGACAGGGACCCCTAACTATGGCTACACCTTC. The encoded protein is CASSPQTGTPNYGYTF.

This clone appeared once. The chain has TRBV9 and TRBJ2-7; D is possibly TRBD1 (5 bases). Germline V CDR1 and CDR2: SGDLS, YYNGEE. V was pared by 0 bases and J by 1 base, with 8 bases between. The CDR3 spans 14 residues. CDR3 bases: TGTGCCAGCAGCGTAGCGCAGGGTTCCTACGAGCAGTACTTC. Encoded protein: CASSVAQGSYEQYF.

J is TRBJ1-2 and V is TRBV15, with no clear D. Looked up from germline, CDR1 is LNHNV and CDR2 is YYDKDF (reference sequence). The CDR3 has 15 amino acids. The germline V and J ends were trimmed by 0 bases and 1 base, with 9 bases remaining between them. The CDR3 protein is CATSREIEGNYGYTF. The CDR3 nucleotides are TGTGCCACCAGCAGAGAGATCGAGGGTAACTATGGCTACACCTTC.

The rearrangement joins TRBV9 to TRBJ2-3, with D possibly being TRBD2 (6 bases). CDR3 size: 13 residues. V lost 4 bases to trimming and J lost 5 bases, with 11 bases between them. Germline V gene sequence: CDR1 SGDLS, CDR2 YYNGEE. The CDR3 nucleotides are TGTGCCAGCAGCATCCGGGGGAGAGATACGCAGTATTTT. Translation gives CASSIRGRDTQYF.